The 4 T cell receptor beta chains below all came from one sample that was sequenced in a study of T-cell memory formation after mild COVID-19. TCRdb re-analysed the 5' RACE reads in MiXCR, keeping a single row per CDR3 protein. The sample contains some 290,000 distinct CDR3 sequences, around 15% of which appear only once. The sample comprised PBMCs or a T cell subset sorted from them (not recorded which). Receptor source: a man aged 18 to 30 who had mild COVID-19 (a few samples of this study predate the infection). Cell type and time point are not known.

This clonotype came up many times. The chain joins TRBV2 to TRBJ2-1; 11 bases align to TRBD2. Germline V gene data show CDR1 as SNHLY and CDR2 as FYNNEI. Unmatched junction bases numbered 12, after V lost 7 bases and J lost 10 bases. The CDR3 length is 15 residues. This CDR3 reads CASTSTTSGAGEQFF. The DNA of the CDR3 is TGTGCCAGCACATCTACGACTAGCGGGGCGGGCGAGCAGTTCTTC.

CDR3 amino acids: CASSDPGAGGQDEQFF. The CDR3 DNA reads TGTGCCAGCAGTGACCCAGGTGCGGGGGGGCAAGATGAGCAGTTCTTC. The genes are TRBV6-1 and TRBJ2-1; TRBD2 matches at 9 bases. This CDR3 is built from 16 residues. J lost 8 bases, V lost 3 bases, and 11 bases had no gene match. Per the germline V gene, CDR1 is MNHNS and CDR2 is SASEGT.

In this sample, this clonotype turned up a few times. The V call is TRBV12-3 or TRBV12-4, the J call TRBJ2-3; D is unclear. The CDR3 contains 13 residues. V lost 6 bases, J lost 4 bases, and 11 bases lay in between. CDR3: CASSLVSADTQYF. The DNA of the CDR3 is TGTGCCAGCAGCCTGGTAAGCGCAGATACGCAGTATTTT.

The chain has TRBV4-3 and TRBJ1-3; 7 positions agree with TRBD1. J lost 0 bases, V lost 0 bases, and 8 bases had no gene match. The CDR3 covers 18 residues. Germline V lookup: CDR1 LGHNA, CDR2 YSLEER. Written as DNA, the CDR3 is TGCGCCAGCAGCCAAGATCCTAGGGACAGCCACTCTGGAAACACCATATATTTT. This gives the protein CASSQDPRDSHSGNTIYF.